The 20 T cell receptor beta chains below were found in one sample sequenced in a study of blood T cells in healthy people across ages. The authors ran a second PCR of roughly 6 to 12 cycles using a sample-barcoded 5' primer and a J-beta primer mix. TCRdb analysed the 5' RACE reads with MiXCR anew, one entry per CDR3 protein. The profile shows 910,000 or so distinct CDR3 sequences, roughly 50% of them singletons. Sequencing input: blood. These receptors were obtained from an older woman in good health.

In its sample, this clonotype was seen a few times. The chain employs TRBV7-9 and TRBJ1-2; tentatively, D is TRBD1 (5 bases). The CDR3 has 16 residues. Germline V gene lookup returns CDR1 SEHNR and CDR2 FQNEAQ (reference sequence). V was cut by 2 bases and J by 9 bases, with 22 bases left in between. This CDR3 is CASSLTFSVREVSYTF. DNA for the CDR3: TGTGCCAGCAGCTTAACCTTTTCGGTCAGGGAGGTTAGCTACACCTTC. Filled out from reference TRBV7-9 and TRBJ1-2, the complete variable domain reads DTGVSQNPRHKITKRGQNVTFRCDPISEHNRLYWYRQTLGQGPEFLTYFQNEAQLEKSRLLSDRFSAERPKGSFSTLEIQRTEQGDSAMYLCASSLTFSVREVSYTFGSGTRLTVV.

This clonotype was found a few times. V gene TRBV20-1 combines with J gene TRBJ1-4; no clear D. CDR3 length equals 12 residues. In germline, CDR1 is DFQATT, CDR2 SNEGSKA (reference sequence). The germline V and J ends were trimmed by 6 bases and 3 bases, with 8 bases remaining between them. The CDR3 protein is CSATGANEKLFF. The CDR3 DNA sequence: TGCAGTGCGACCGGGGCTAATGAAAAACTGTTTTTT.

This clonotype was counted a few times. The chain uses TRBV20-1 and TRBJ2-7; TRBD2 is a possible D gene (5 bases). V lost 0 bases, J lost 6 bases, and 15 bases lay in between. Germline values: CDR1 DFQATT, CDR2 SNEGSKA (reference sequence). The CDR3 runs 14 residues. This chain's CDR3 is CSARDPRSEREQYF. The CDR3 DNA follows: TGCAGTGCTAGAGATCCGCGTAGCGAGCGCGAGCAGTACTTC.

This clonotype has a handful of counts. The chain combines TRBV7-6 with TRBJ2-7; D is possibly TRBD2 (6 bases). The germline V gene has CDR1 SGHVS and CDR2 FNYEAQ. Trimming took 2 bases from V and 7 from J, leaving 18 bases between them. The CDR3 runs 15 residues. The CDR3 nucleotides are TGTGCCAGCAGCTTATGGACGGGAGTGGCCTTGGAGCAGTACTTC. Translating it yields CASSLWTGVALEQYF.

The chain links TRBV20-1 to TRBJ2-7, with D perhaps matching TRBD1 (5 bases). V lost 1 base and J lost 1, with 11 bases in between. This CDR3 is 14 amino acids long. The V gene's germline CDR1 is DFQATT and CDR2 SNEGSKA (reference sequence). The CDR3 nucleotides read TGCAGTGCTAGAGGAGTGGGGCTGTCCTACGAGCAGTACTTC. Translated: CSARGVGLSYEQYF.

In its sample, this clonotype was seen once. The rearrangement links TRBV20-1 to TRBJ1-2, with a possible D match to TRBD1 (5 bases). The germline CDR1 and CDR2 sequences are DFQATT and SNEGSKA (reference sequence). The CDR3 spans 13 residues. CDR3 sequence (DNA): TGCAGCGCGCCCCCCTCCGACAGCTATGGCTACACCTTC. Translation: CSAPPSDSYGYTF.

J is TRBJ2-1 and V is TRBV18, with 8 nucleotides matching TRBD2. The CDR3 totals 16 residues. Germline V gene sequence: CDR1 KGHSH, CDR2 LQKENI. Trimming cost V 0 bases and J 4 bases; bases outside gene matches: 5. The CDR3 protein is CASSPPVGRVYNEQFF. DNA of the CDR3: TGTGCCAGCTCACCACCGGTCGGGAGGGTATACAATGAGCAGTTCTTC.

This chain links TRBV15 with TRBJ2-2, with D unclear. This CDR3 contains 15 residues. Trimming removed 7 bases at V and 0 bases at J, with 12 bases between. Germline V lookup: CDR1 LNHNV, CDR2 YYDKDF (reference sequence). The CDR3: CATTRSDANTGELFF. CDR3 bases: TGTGCCACCACCCGATCCGATGCGAACACCGGGGAGCTGTTTTTT.

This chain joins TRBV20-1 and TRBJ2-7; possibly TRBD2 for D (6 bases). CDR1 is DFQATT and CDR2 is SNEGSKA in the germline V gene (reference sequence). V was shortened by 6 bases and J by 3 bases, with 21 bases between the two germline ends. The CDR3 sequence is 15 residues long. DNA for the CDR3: TGCAGTGCCAGGCGCGGGGTGCGGGCGAACTACGAGCAGTACTTC. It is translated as CSARRGVRANYEQYF.

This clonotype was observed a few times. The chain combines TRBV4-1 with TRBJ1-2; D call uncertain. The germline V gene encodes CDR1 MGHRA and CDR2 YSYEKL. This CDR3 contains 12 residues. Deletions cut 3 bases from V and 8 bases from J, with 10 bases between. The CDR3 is CASSQPGGGYTF. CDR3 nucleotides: TGCGCCAGCAGCCAGCCGGGAGGCGGCTACACCTTC.

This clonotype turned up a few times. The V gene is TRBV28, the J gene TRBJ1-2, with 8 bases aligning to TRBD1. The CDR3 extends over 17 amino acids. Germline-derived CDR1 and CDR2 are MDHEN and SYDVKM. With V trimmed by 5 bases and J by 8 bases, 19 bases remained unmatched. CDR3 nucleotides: TGTGCCAGCAGTCTCCCCAGCCCGGACAGGGTCAGGGAGGGCTACACCTTC. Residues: CASSLPSPDRVREGYTF.

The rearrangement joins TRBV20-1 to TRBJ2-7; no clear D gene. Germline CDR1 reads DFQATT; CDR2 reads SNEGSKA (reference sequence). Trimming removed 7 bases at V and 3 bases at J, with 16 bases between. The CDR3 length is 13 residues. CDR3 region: CSVAPTPDYEQYF. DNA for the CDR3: TGCAGTGTCGCCCCCACGCCTGACTACGAGCAGTACTTC.

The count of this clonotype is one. The CDR3: CASSIRETAWETQYF. The DNA of the CDR3 is TGTGCCAGCAGTATTCGGGAGACGGCCTGGGAGACCCAGTACTTC. This chain uses TRBV6-2 or TRBV6-3 with TRBJ2-7; TRBD2 is a possible D gene (6 bases). The DNA matches TRBJ2-5 better at its end, which makes the J call doubtful. The CDR3 has 15 amino acids. Per germline, CDR1 MNHEY and CDR2 SVGEGT.

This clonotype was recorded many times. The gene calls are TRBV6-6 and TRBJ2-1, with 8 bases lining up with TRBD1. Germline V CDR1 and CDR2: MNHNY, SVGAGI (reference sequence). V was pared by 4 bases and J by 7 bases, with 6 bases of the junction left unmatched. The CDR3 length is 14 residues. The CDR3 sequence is CASSSGQEGNEQFF. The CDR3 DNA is TGTGCCAGCAGTTCGGGACAGGAAGGGAATGAGCAGTTCTTC.

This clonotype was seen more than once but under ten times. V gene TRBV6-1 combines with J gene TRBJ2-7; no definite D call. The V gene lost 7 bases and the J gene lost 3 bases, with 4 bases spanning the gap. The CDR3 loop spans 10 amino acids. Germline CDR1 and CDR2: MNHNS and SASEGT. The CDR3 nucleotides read TGTGCCAGCAAGGACTACGAGCAGTACTTC. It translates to CASKDYEQYF.

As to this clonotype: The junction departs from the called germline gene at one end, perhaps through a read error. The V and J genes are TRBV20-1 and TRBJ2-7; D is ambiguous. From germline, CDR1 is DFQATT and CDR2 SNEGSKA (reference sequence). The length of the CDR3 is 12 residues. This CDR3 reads CSATQVNYKQYF. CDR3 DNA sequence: TGCAGTGCCACGCAGGTAAACTACAAGCAGTACTTC.

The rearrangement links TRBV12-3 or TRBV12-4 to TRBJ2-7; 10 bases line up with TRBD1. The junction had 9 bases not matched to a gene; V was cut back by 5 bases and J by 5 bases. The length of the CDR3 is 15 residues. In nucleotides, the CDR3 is TGTGCCAGCAGTCCCGGGACAGGGGAAATCAACGAGCAGTACTTC. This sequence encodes CASSPGTGEINEQYF.

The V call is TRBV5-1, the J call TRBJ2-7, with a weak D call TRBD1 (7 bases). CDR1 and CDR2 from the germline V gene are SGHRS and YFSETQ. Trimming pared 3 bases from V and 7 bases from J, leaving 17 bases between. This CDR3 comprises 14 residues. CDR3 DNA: TGCGCCAGCAGCTCCAGGGGGGAGCGCAATGAGCAGTACTTC. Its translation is CASSSRGERNEQYF.

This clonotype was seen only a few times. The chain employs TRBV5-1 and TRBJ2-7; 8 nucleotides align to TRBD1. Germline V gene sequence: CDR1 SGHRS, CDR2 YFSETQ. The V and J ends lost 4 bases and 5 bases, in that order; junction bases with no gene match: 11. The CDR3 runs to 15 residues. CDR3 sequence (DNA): TGCGCCAGCAGCAGACAGGGGCCTCTCAGGGACGAGCAGTACTTC. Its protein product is CASSRQGPLRDEQYF.

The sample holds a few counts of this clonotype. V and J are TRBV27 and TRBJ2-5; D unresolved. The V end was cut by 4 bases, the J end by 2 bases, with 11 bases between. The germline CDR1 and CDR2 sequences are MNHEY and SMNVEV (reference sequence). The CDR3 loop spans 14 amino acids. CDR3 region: CASSSLSAQETQYF. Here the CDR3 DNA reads TGTGCCAGCAGTTCCCTGAGCGCGCAAGAGACCCAGTACTTC.